This entry concerns a single T cell receptor beta chain. After extraction with the RNeasy kit, about 0.5 to 1 ug of the RNA was reverse transcribed using random hexamers. MiXCR was run by TCRdb on the immunoSEQ multiplex PCR reads, yielding one entry per CDR3 protein. The data contain under 95,000 distinct CDR3 sequences, around 95% of them singletons. These data are taken from a study of CD8 T cells in Susac syndrome. The germline V and J ends were trimmed by 7 bases and 8 bases, with 8 bases remaining between them. Germline CDR1 MNHEY, CDR2 SVGAGI. The CDR3 sequence is 11 residues long. The V call is TRBV6-5, the J call TRBJ1-4; no clear D gene. The origin of this receptor is a human donor with Susac syndrome. Sequencing input: CD8+ T cells from PBMCs. The CDR3 here is CASKIREKLFF. CDR3 nucleotide sequence: TGTGCCAGCAAAATACGGGAAAAACTGTTTTTT.